One and the same sample provided the 32 T cell receptor beta chains below, sequenced in a study of post-analysis software for immune sequencing data. Study-wide results and limits: Patients used about five TRBV segments, including TRBV5-6, TRBV5-1 and TRBV20-1, more often than controls.

Sequencing libraries made from TCR beta cDNA carried unique molecular identifiers. Using its own MiXCR run on the PCR reads, TCRdb lists one record per CDR3 protein. Among a few hundred thousand distinct CDR3 sequences listed, roughly 30% were seen once. Their target antigens are unknown. Specimen: blood. Every receptor here comes from a girl under 18 with multiple sclerosis.

The chain carries TRBV5-1 and TRBJ2-1; D call uncertain. This CDR3 spans 15 amino acids. Germline V lookup: CDR1 SGHRS, CDR2 YFSETQ. Deletions cut 1 base from V and 0 bases from J, with 8 bases between. This chain's CDR3 is CASSLPSSSYNEQFF. CDR3 nucleotide sequence: TGCGCCAGCAGCTTGCCATCTAGCTCCTACAATGAGCAGTTCTTC.

The gene calls are TRBV29-1 and TRBJ2-7; D is perhaps TRBD1 or TRBD2 (5 bases each). Germline V CDR1 and CDR2: SQVTM, ANQGSEA. The CDR3 has 10 residues. V lost 5 bases and J 5 bases, leaving 7 bases between the germline ends. The CDR3 loop reads CSVLGDEQYF. DNA of the CDR3: TGCAGCGTTTTGGGGGACGAGCAGTACTTC.

This chain joins TRBV20-1 and TRBJ2-1, with D possibly being TRBD2 (5 bases). Looked up from germline, CDR1 is DFQATT and CDR2 is SNEGSKA (reference sequence). V was trimmed by 0 bases and J by 4 bases, leaving 13 bases between them. This CDR3 is built from 15 residues. The CDR3 bases are TGCAGTGCTAGAGATGGTGGACTTGTATACAATGAGCAGTTCTTC. This sequence encodes CSARDGGLVYNEQFF.

This sequence joins TRBV7-2 and TRBJ1-2, with 10 bases matching TRBD1. Losses at the gene ends were 5 bases for V and 6 bases for J; bases not matched to a gene: 6. Germline CDR1 is SGHTA and CDR2 is FQGNSA. The CDR3 is 14 amino acids. For the CDR3, the DNA is TGTGCCAGCAGCCCCGGGACAGGGGAGAATGGCTACACCTTC. Protein product: CASSPGTGENGYTF.

The chain recombines TRBV7-9 with TRBJ2-7; weak D call: TRBD1 (5 bases). From germline, CDR1 is SEHNR and CDR2 FQNEAQ (reference sequence). The CDR3 is 12 residues long. V was pared by 2 bases and J by 6 bases, with 8 bases between. CDR3 residues: CASSLQGFEQYF. The CDR3 coding sequence is TGTGCCAGCAGCTTACAGGGATTCGAGCAGTACTTC.

This clonotype was detected a few times. The V gene is TRBV3-1, the J gene TRBJ1-5; possible D gene TRBD1, 6 bases. The CDR3 runs 15 residues. Germline V gene sequence: CDR1 LGHDT, CDR2 YNNKEL (reference sequence). Trimming removed 4 bases from V and 3 bases from J, with 13 bases in between. The CDR3 bases are TGTGCCAGCAGCCCGACAGGTGGAAACAATCAGCCCCAGCATTTT. Translated, it gives CASSPTGGNNQPQHF.

This clonotype was seen repeatedly, ten times or more. The V gene is TRBV6-6, the J gene TRBJ2-5; perhaps TRBD2 as D (6 bases). V gave up 4 bases and J gave up 0 bases, with 12 bases separating them. There are 15 residues in the CDR3. Germline values: CDR1 MNHNY, CDR2 SVGAGI (reference sequence). CDR3 in amino acids: CASSSGTVYQETQYF. The CDR3 nucleotides read TGTGCCAGCAGTTCTGGGACTGTATACCAAGAGACCCAGTACTTC.

This clonotype has only a few counts. The chain employs TRBV29-1 and TRBJ2-7; D is unclear. The CDR3 loop spans 13 amino acids. The V gene's germline CDR1 is SQVTM and CDR2 ANQGSEA. Between the trimmed V and J ends, which lost 5 bases and 0 bases, there was a span of 11 bases. The CDR3 here is CSVRDTSSYEQYF. The CDR3 DNA is TGCAGCGTTAGAGACACGAGCTCCTACGAGCAGTACTTC.

This clonotype was seen a few times. This chain links TRBV28 with TRBJ2-3; no clear D. Trimming took off 3 bases at V and 3 bases at J, with 13 bases between the two ends. This CDR3 contains 15 residues. The V gene's germline CDR1 is MDHEN and CDR2 SYDVKM. CDR3 nucleotides: TGTGCCAGCAGTTTCGTCCCTCAAAGAACAGATACGCAGTATTTT. Encoded protein: CASSFVPQRTDTQYF. The whole variable domain, remainder taken from reference TRBV28 and TRBJ2-3, is DVKVTQSSRYLVKRTGEKVFLECVQDMDHENMFWYRQDPGLGLRLIYFSYDVKMKEKGDIPEGYSVSREKKERFSLILESASTNQTSMYLCASSFVPQRTDTQYFGPGTRLTVL.

As DNA, the CDR3 is TGTGCCAGCAGCCTCCTGGGGCATTACAATGAGCAGTTCTTC. Protein: CASSLLGHYNEQFF. The rearrangement uses TRBV9 and TRBJ2-1; possibly TRBD1 for D (5 bases). This CDR3 contains 14 residues. The V gene lost 4 bases and the J gene lost 4 bases, with 12 bases spanning the gap. Germline assignment: CDR1 SGDLS and CDR2 YYNGEE.

This clonotype was found a few times. The rearrangement uses TRBV12-3 or TRBV12-4 and TRBJ2-4, with 9 positions matching TRBD1. J lost 3 bases, V lost 6 bases, and 9 bases had no gene match. The CDR3 extends over 16 amino acids. In DNA form, the CDR3 reads TGTGCCAGCAGACAAACAGGGGGCACAGGCAAAAACATTCAGTACTTC. Its protein product is CASRQTGGTGKNIQYF.

This clonotype has a handful of counts. The chain is built from TRBV10-3 and TRBJ1-1; possibly TRBD1 for D (5 bases). CDR3 length: 15 residues. V gave up 3 bases and J gave up 4 bases, with 15 bases separating them. The V gene's germline CDR1 is ENHRY and CDR2 SYGVKD. In DNA, the CDR3 is TGTGCCATCAGTGAATCGGCCCAGGGTATCACTGAAGCTTTCTTT. As protein: CAISESAQGITEAFF.

The rearrangement joins TRBV6-5 to TRBJ2-3; D not certain. Deletions cut 4 bases from V and 2 bases from J, with 13 bases between. This CDR3 spans 15 amino acids. Germline V gives CDR1 MNHEY, CDR2 SVGAGI. CDR3 DNA: TGTGCCAGCAGTTCGAGACCGTATCCCACAGATACGCAGTATTTT. This encodes CASSSRPYPTDTQYF.

In its sample, this clonotype was seen many times. The chain recombines TRBV20-1 with TRBJ2-3; D not certain. The CDR3 runs 10 residues. Trimming pared 3 bases from V and 5 bases from J, leaving 3 bases between. Germline CDR1 is DFQATT and CDR2 is SNEGSKA (reference sequence). The CDR3: CSARRDTQYF. In nucleotides, the CDR3 is TGCAGTGCTAGGAGAGATACGCAGTATTTT.

The sample holds a few counts of this clonotype. The chain links TRBV20-1 to TRBJ1-3; unclear D gene. V lost 0 bases and J 0 bases, leaving 9 bases between the germline ends. CDR3 size: 15 residues. The germline V gene encodes CDR1 DFQATT and CDR2 SNEGSKA (reference sequence). CDR3 protein: CSARDAAASGNTIYF. The CDR3 DNA sequence: TGCAGTGCTAGAGATGCGGCAGCCTCTGGAAACACCATATATTTT.

V usage is TRBV5-1 and J usage is TRBJ2-7, with 8 bases aligning to TRBD1. V shed 0 bases, J shed 0 bases, and the junction held 8 bases outside the gene matches. The CDR3 length is 17 residues. Germline values: CDR1 SGHRS, CDR2 YFSETQ. The CDR3 spells CASSLVRTGTLSYEQYF. For the CDR3, the DNA is TGCGCCAGCAGCTTGGTGAGGACAGGGACCCTCTCCTACGAGCAGTACTTC.

The V gene is TRBV10-3, the J gene TRBJ2-3, with D perhaps matching TRBD1 or TRBD2 (5 bases each). V shed 5 bases and J shed 2 bases, with 11 bases lying between them. Per the germline V gene, CDR1 is ENHRY and CDR2 is SYGVKD. The CDR3 is made up of 14 amino acids. In DNA, the CDR3 is TGTGCCATCAGTACCGGGACCATCACAGATACGCAGTATTTT. Translation: CAISTGTITDTQYF.

Here the CDR3 reads CATSIPIGGIYGYTF. CDR3 DNA sequence: TGTGCCACCAGTATCCCGATAGGGGGCATTTATGGCTACACCTTC. V gene TRBV15 combines with J gene TRBJ1-2, with 7 bases that match TRBD1. V trimming: 6 bases; J trimming: 5 bases; junction bases outside the gene matches: 12. CDR3 size: 15 residues. Looked up from germline, CDR1 is LNHNV and CDR2 is YYDKDF (reference sequence).

V gene TRBV6-1 combines with J gene TRBJ1-4; weak D call: TRBD1 (5 bases). This CDR3 has 14 amino acids. Looked up from germline, CDR1 is MNHNS and CDR2 is SASEGT. Deletions cut 1 base from V and 7 bases from J, with 10 bases between. CDR3 nucleotide sequence: TGTGCCAGCAGTGAAGTAGGGGACGGTGAAAAACTGTTTTTT. As protein: CASSEVGDGEKLFF.

The chain joins TRBV3-1 to TRBJ1-6; 7 bases fit TRBD1. CDR1 LGHDT and CDR2 YNNKEL come from the germline V gene (reference sequence). CDR3 length equals 13 residues. V trimming: 2 bases; J trimming: 8 bases; junction bases outside the gene matches: 0. In DNA form, the CDR3 reads TGTGCCAGCAGCCAACAGGGGGATTCACCCCTCCACTTT. Residues: CASSQQGDSPLHF.

This sequence joins TRBV12-3 or TRBV12-4 and TRBJ2-1; D not resolved. V was clipped by 2 bases and J by 7 bases, with 6 bases between them. The CDR3 covers 12 residues. In DNA form, the CDR3 reads TGTGCCAGCAGTTTACAGTTTAATGAGCAGTTCTTC. It translates to CASSLQFNEQFF.

This clonotype was counted many times. The chain uses TRBV4-1 and TRBJ2-7, with 12 positions matching TRBD2. Germline trimming cut 3 bases from V and 4 bases from J; bases unmatched to any gene: 4. The CDR3 has 15 amino acids. Germline values: CDR1 MGHRA, CDR2 YSYEKL. In DNA form, the CDR3 reads TGCGCCAGCAGCCATCGGACTAGCGGGAATTACGAGCAGTACTTC. Translated, it gives CASSHRTSGNYEQYF.

This clonotype was seen at least ten times. The chain has TRBV4-1 and TRBJ1-6; D ambiguous. The CDR3 spans 14 residues. Germline values: CDR1 MGHRA, CDR2 YSYEKL. Deletions cut 3 bases from V and 5 bases from J, with 8 bases between. The CDR3, as DNA: TGCGCCAGCAGCCAGCCGGGGAATAATTCACCCCTCCACTTT. It yields the protein CASSQPGNNSPLHF.

This clonotype was seen repeatedly, ten times or more. The CDR3 DNA is TGTGCCAGCAGCTCAGGGGTTTCCTACGAGCAGTACTTC. Translation: CASSSGVSYEQYF. The V gene is TRBV12-3 or TRBV12-4, the J gene TRBJ2-7; D perhaps matches TRBD1 (6 bases). The CDR3 loop spans 13 amino acids. Trimming pared 6 bases from V and 1 base from J, leaving 10 bases between.

This clonotype was counted a few times. CDR3: CASSLAAGNEQFF. In DNA, the CDR3 is TGTGCCAGCAGCTTAGCAGCCGGTAATGAGCAGTTCTTC. This chain connects TRBV7-2 to TRBJ2-1, with unresolved D. The CDR3 length is 13 residues. Trimming stripped 0 bases from V and 7 bases from J, with 7 bases between. Germline V gene lookup returns CDR1 SGHTA and CDR2 FQGNSA.

The chain recombines TRBV6-5 with TRBJ1-2, with TRBD1 identical over 8 bases. The CDR3 is 13 residues long. Unmatched junction bases numbered 4, after V lost 5 bases and J lost 5 bases. Germline-derived CDR1 and CDR2 are MNHEY and SVGAGI. This CDR3 is CASSIGTGYGYTF. In nucleotides, the CDR3 is TGTGCCAGCAGTATTGGGACAGGATATGGCTACACCTTC.

Comments on this clonotype: This sequence may be a read error, since a much larger clone differs from it by one base. The chain combines TRBV10-3 with TRBJ2-7; D gene unclear. The J call could be wrong; TRBJ2-4 is a better fit for the DNA end. The V gene's germline CDR1 is ENHRY and CDR2 SYGVKD. CDR3 size: 14 residues. The CDR3: CAISERWGEGIQYF. The CDR3 DNA sequence: TGTGCCATCAGTGAGAGGTGGGGTGAAGGCATTCAGTACTTC.

This clonotype has a handful of counts. The chain carries TRBV20-1 and TRBJ2-7; TRBD2 aligns across 14 bases. The DNA matches TRBJ2-5 better at its end, which makes the J call doubtful. Per the germline V gene, CDR1 is DFQATT and CDR2 is SNEGSKA (reference sequence). CDR3 length: 14 residues. The CDR3 region is CSARGLAGVETQYF. The DNA for the CDR3 is TGCAGTGCTAGGGGACTAGCGGGGGTGGAGACCCAGTACTTC.

This clonotype was found many times. V and J are TRBV6-1 and TRBJ2-7; D is possibly TRBD1 or TRBD2 (5 bases each). The V end lost 4 bases, the J end lost 1 base, and 20 bases lay between the germline ends. Germline CDR1 and CDR2: MNHNS and SASEGT. This CDR3 region has 17 residues. CDR3: CASSAEKGLGESYEQYF. The CDR3 coding sequence is TGTGCCAGCAGTGCGGAAAAAGGGTTGGGGGAATCCTACGAGCAGTACTTC.

Only a few counts were recorded for this clonotype. The chain has TRBV7-9 and TRBJ2-5; 7 nucleotides line up with TRBD2. This CDR3 spans 14 amino acids. Germline-derived CDR1 and CDR2 are SEHNR and FQNEAQ (reference sequence). Trimming removed 6 bases from V and 3 bases from J; junction bases left unmatched: 7. CDR3 nucleotides: TGTGCCAGCAGATCGACGGGGGGAAAAGAGACCCAGTACTTC. It specifies CASRSTGGKETQYF.

This clonotype turned up a few times. The chain carries TRBV25-1 and TRBJ1-1, with D maybe TRBD1 (6 bases). The CDR3 has 16 residues. Germline CDR1 and CDR2: MGHDK and SYGVNS. V shed 3 bases and J shed 1 base, with 15 bases lying between them. CDR3 protein: CASSDHGTTANTEAFF. CDR3 sequence (DNA): TGTGCCAGCAGTGACCACGGGACAACGGCGAACACTGAAGCTTTCTTT.

This clonotype showed up just a few times. CDR3: CAISESWRLYEQYF. The CDR3 region has the DNA TGTGCCATCAGTGAGTCCTGGAGACTCTACGAGCAGTACTTC. The rearrangement joins TRBV10-3 to TRBJ2-7; D gene uncertain. Germline V gene data show CDR1 as ENHRY and CDR2 as SYGVKD. V gave up 0 bases and J gave up 3 bases, with 9 bases separating them. This CDR3 contains 14 residues.